What follows is one T cell receptor beta chain and its context. The antigen remains undetermined. This specimen belongs to a study of T cells in Graves' hyperthyroidism and ophthalmopathy. Study at large: Peripheral blood was secured at the point of initial diagnosis, before any treatment. The study, taken as a whole, reports: In the blood, most expanded thyroid clonotypes above 0.001 appeared as well.

Regions amplified from RNA transcripts were the TCR beta CDR3 regions. With the HTBI primer set, the TCR CDR3 went through a first round of RT-PCR. TCRdb itself ran the multiplex PCR reads through MiXCR, one entry per CDR3 protein. The sample lists hundreds of thousands of distinct CDR3 sequences; about two fifths were seen once. The CDR3 length is 13 residues. V was shortened by 3 bases and J by 7 bases, with 15 bases between the two germline ends. CDR1 and CDR2 (germline): DFQATT, SNEGSKA (reference sequence). Uncontrolled infection, other autoimmune disease, pregnancy or lactation excluded patients. This sample holds PBMCs from roughly 10 ml fresh peripheral blood.

This chain connects TRBV20-1 to TRBJ1-1, with unresolved D. This TCR derives from a man aged 18 to 29 with Graves' hyperthyroidism. Sample: blood. The CDR3 loop is CSARGSSYYEAFF. The CDR3 DNA is TGCAGTGCTAGGGGCAGCTCCTATTATGAAGCTTTCTTT.